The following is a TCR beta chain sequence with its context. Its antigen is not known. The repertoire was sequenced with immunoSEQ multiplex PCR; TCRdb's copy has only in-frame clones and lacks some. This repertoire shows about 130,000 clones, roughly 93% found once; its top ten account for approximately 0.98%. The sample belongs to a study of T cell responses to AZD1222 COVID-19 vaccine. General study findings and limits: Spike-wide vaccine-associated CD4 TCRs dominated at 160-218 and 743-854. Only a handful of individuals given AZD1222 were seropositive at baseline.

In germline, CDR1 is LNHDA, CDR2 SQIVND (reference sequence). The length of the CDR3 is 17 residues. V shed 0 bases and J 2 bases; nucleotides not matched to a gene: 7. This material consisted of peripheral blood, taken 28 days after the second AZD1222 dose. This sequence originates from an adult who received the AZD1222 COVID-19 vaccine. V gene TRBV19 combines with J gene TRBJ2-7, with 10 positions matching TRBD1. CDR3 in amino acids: CASSIDLWDRGAYEQYF. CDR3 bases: TGTGCCAGTAGTATAGATCTATGGGACAGGGGCGCCTACGAGCAGTACTTC.